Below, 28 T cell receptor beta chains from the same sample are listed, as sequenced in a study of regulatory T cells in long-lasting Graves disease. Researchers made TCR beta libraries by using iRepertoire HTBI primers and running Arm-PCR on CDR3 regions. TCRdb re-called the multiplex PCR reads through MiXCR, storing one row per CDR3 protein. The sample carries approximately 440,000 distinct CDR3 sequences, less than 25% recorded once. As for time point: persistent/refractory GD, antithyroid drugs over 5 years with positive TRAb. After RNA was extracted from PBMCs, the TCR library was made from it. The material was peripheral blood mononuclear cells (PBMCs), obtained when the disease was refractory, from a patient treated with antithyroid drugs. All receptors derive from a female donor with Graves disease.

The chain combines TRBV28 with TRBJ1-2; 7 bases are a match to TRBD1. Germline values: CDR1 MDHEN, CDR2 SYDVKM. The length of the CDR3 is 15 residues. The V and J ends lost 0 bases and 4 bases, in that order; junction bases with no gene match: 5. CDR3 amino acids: CASSLWVGGGYGYTF. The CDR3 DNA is TGTGCCAGCAGTTTATGGGTAGGGGGCGGCTATGGCTACACCTTC.

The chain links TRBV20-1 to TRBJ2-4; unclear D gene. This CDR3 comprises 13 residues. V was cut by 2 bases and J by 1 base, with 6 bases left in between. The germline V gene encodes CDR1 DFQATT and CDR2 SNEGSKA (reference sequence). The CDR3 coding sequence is TGCAGTGCTAGAAATTCGGCCAAAAACATTCAGTACTTC. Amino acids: CSARNSAKNIQYF.

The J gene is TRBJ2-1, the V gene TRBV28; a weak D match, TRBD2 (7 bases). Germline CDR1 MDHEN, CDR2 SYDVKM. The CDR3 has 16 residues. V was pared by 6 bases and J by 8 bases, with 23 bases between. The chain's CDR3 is CASSRAEGGAVDEQFF. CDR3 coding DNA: TGTGCCAGCAGCCGCGCCGAGGGGGGGGCGGTCGATGAGCAGTTCTTC.

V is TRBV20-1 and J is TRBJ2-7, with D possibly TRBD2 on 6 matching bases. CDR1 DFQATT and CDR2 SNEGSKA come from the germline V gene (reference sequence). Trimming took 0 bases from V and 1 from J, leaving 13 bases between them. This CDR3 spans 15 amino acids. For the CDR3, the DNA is TGCAGTGCTAGAGATTCCCGGGAGAAGTCCTACGAGCAGTACTTC. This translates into CSARDSREKSYEQYF.

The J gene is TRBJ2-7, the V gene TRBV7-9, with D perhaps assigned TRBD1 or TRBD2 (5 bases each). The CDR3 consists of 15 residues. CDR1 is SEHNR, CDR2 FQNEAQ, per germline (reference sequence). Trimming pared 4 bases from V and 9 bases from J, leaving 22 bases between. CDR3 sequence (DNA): TGTGCCAGCAGCTCGAACGGGACCTCTACCAGAGGGCAGTACTTC. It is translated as CASSSNGTSTRGQYF.

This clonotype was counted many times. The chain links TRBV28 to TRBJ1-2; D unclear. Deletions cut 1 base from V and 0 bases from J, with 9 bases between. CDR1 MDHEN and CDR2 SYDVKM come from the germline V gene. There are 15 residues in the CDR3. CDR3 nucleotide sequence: TGTGCCAGCAGTTTATTGTGGGTGTCTAACTATGGCTACACCTTC. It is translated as CASSLLWVSNYGYTF.

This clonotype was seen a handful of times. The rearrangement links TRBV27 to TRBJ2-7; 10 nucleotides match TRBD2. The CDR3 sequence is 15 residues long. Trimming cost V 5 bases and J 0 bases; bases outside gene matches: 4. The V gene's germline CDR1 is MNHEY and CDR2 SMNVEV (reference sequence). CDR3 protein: CASSQLAGRSYEQYF. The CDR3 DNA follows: TGTGCCAGCAGTCAACTAGCGGGGCGCTCCTACGAGCAGTACTTC.

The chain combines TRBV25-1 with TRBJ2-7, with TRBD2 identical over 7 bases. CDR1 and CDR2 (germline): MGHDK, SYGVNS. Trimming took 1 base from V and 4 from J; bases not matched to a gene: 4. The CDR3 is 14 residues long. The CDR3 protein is CASSESGGGYEQYF. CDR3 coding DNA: TGTGCCAGCAGTGAATCTGGGGGGGGTTACGAGCAGTACTTC.

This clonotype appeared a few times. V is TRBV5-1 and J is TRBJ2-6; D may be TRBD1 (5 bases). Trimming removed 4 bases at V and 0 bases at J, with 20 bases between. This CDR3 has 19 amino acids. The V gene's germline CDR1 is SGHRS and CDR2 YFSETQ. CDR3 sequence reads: CASSLMGQGRISGANVLTF. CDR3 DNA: TGCGCCAGCAGCCTCATGGGGCAGGGAAGGATCTCTGGGGCCAACGTCCTGACTTTC.

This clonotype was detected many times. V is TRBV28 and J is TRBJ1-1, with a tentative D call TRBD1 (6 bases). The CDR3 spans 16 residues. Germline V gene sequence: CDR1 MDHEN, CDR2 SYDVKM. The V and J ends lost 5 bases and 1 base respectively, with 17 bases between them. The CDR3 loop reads CASSRGNGLGNTEAFF. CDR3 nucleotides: TGTGCCAGCAGTAGGGGGAATGGGTTGGGGAACACTGAAGCTTTCTTT.

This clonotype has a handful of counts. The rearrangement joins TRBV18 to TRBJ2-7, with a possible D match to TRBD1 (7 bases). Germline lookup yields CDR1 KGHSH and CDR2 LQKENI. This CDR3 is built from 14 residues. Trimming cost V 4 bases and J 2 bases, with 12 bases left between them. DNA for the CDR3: TGTGCCAGCTCACTGCGGGGACAGACCTACGAGCAGTACTTC. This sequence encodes CASSLRGQTYEQYF. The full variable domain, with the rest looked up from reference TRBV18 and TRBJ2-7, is NAGVMQNPRHLVRRRGQEARLRCSPMKGHSHVYWYRQLPEEGLKFMVYLQKENIIDESGMPKERFSAEFPKEGPSILRIQQVVRGDSAAYFCASSLRGQTYEQYFGPGTRLTVT.

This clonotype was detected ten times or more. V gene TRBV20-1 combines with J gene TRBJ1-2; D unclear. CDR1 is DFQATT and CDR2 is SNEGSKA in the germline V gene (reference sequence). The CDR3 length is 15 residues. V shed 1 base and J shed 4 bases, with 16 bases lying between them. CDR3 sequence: CSARAPSDGLYGYTF. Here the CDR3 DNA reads TGCAGTGCTAGAGCCCCATCGGACGGACTCTATGGCTACACCTTC.

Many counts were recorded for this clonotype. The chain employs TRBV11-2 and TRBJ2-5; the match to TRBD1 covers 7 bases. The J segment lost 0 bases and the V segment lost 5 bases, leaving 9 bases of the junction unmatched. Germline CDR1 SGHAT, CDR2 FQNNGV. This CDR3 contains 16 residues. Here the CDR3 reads CASSTGTVSNQETQYF. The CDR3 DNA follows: TGTGCCAGCAGCACAGGGACAGTCAGCAACCAAGAGACCCAGTACTTC.

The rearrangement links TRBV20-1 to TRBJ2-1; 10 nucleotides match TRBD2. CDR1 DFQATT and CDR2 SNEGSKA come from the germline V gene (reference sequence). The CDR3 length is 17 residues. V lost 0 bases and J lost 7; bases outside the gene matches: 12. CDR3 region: CSARDDPSGSSFNEQFF. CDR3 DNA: TGCAGTGCTAGAGACGACCCTAGCGGGAGTAGTTTTAATGAGCAGTTCTTC.

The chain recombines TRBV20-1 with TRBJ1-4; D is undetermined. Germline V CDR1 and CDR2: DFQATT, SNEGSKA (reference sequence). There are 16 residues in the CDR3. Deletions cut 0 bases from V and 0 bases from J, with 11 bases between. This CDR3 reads CSARDVVQATNEKLFF. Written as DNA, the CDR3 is TGCAGTGCTAGAGATGTCGTCCAGGCAACTAATGAAAAACTGTTTTTT.

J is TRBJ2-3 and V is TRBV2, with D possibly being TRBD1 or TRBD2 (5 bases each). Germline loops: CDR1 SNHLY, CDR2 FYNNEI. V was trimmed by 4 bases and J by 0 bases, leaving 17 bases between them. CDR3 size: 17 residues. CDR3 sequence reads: CASSGIRDVQSTDTQYF. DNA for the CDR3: TGTGCCAGCAGTGGTATCCGGGACGTACAAAGCACAGATACGCAGTATTTT.

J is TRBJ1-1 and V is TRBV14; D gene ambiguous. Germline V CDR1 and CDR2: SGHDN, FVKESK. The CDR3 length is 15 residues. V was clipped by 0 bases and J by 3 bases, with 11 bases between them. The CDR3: CASSQDRNSDTEAFF. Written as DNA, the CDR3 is TGTGCCAGCAGCCAAGATAGGAACAGTGACACTGAAGCTTTCTTT.

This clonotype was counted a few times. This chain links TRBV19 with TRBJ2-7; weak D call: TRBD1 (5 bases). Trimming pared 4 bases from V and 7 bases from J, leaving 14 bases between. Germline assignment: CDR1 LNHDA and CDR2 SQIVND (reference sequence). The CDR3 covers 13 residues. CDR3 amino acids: CASSTDDSMEQYF. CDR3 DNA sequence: TGTGCCAGTAGTACCGACGACAGTATGGAGCAGTACTTC.

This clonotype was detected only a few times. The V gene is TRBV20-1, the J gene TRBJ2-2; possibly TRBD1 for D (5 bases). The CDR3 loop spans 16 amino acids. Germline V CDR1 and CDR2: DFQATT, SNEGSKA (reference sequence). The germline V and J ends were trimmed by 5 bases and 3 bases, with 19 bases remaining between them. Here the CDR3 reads CSARRSPRVDTGELFF. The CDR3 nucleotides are TGCAGTGCTCGCAGATCCCCCAGGGTGGACACCGGGGAGCTGTTTTTT.

The CDR3 reads CASSSDRGPGLNTEAFF. The CDR3 coding sequence is TGTGCCAGCAGTTCGGACAGGGGGCCGGGGTTGAACACTGAAGCTTTCTTT. The chain couples TRBV6-2 or TRBV6-3 to TRBJ1-1, with 11 bases matching TRBD1. There are 17 residues in the CDR3. After removal of 4 bases from V and 0 bases from J, the junction contained 7 bases not matched to a gene. Germline assignment: CDR1 MNHEY and CDR2 SVGEGT.

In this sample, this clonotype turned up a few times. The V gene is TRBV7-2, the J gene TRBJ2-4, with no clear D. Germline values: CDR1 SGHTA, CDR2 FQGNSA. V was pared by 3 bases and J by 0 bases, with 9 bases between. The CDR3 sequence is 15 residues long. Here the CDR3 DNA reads TGTGCCAGCAGCTTCACGAACCTAGCCAAAAACATTCAGTACTTC. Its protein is CASSFTNLAKNIQYF.

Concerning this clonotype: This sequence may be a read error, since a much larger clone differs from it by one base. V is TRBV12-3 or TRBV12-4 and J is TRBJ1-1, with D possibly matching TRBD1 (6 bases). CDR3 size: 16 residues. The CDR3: CTSSGYLRGRDTEAFF. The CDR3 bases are TGTACCAGCAGTGGATACTTGAGGGGGAGGGACACTGAAGCTTTCTTT.

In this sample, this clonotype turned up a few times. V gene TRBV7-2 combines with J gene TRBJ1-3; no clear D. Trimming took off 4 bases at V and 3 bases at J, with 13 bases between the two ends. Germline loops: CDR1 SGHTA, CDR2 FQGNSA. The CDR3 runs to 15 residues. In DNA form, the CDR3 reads TGTGCCAGCAGCTCACAACTCACAGTTGGAAACACCATATATTTT. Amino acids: CASSSQLTVGNTIYF.

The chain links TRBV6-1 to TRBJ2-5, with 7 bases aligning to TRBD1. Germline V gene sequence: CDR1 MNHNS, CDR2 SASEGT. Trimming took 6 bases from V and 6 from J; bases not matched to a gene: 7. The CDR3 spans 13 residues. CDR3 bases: TGTGCCAGCAGGGATCACAGGGGCCAGACCCAGTACTTC. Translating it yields CASRDHRGQTQYF.

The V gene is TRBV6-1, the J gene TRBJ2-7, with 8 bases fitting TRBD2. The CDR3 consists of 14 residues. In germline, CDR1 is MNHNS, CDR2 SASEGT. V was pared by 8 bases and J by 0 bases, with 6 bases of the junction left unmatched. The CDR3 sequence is CASLGGRNSYEQYF. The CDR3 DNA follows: TGTGCCAGCTTGGGCGGGAGGAACTCCTACGAGCAGTACTTC.

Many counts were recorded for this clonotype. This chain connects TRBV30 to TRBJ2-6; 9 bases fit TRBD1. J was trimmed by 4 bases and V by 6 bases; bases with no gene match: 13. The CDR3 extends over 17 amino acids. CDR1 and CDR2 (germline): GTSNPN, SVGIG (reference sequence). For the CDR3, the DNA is TGTGCCTGTCCACTAGAAGGGACAGGGACGGGGGCCAACGTCCTGACTTTC. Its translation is CACPLEGTGTGANVLTF.

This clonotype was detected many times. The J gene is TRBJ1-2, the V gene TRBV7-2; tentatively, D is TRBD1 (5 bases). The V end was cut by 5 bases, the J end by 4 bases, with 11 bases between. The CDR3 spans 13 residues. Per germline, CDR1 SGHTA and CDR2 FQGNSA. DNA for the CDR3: TGTGCCAGCAGCCCATATCAGGGCTATGGCTACACCTTC. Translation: CASSPYQGYGYTF.

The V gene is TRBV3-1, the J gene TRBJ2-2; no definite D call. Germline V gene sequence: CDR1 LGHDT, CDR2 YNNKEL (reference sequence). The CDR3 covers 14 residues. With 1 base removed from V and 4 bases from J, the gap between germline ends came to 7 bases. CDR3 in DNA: TGTGCCAGCAGCCAAGCCGACTTCACCGGGGAGCTGTTTTTT. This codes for CASSQADFTGELFF.